One sample yielded the 9 T cell receptor beta chains listed below, sequenced in a study of OX40 agonist ivuxolimab in advanced cancers. TCRdb's copy holds only in-frame clones and misses some; the assay was immunoSEQ multiplex PCR. The table includes tens of thousands of clones, approximately 90% detected once. The sample consisted of CD4+ or CD8+ T cells sorted from blood, taken in a trial of the OX40 agonist ivuxolimab. The receptors shown here come from an adult with an advanced solid tumor such as melanoma, head and neck, liver or kidney cancer.

The chain has TRBV27 and TRBJ2-3, with 8 bases fitting TRBD2. Germline-derived CDR1 and CDR2 are MNHEY and SMNVEV (reference sequence). Trimming at V came to 6 bases and at J to 1 base, leaving 3 bases not matched to a gene. CDR3 length equals 14 residues. CDR3 coding DNA: TGTGCCAGCAGACTACTAGCGGGCACAGATACGCAGTATTTT. Encoded protein: CASRLLAGTDTQYF.

This clone has a handful of counts. J is TRBJ2-5 and V is TRBV29-1; 7 bases match TRBD1. The germline CDR1 and CDR2 sequences are SQVTM and ANQGSEA. There are 14 residues in the CDR3. Unmatched junction bases numbered 9, after V lost 7 bases and J lost 1 base. The CDR3 loop reads CSAWTGTAQETQYF. The CDR3 region has the DNA TGCAGCGCCTGGACGGGGACAGCCCAAGAGACCCAGTACTTC.

The chain has TRBV7-9 and TRBJ2-7, with a tentative D call TRBD1 (5 bases). Trimming pared 5 bases from V and 2 bases from J, leaving 13 bases between. CDR1 and CDR2 (germline): SEHNR, FQNEAQ (reference sequence). The CDR3 is 14 residues long. DNA of the CDR3: TGTGCCAGCAGCCGACAGATCGAGACCTACGAGCAGTACTTC. This gives the protein CASSRQIETYEQYF.

V is TRBV5-1 and J is TRBJ2-5; D may be TRBD2 (6 bases). The V gene lost 4 bases and the J gene lost 9 bases, with 16 bases spanning the gap. Germline CDR1 is SGHRS and CDR2 is YFSETQ. The CDR3 covers 13 residues. The CDR3 here is CASSPRGGEAQYF. As DNA, the CDR3 is TGCGCCAGCAGCCCAAGGGGTGGGGAGGCCCAGTACTTC.

This chain joins TRBV4-1 and TRBJ2-7, with 9 bases fitting TRBD2. V shed 0 bases and J 1 base; nucleotides not matched to a gene: 4. Germline CDR1 is MGHRA and CDR2 is YSYEKL. The CDR3 has 16 amino acids. The CDR3 nucleotides read TGCGCCAGCAGCCAAGATTCAGCGGGAGGATCCTACGAGCAGTACTTC. Encoded protein: CASSQDSAGGSYEQYF.

The gene calls are TRBV2 and TRBJ2-7, with D possibly matching TRBD1 (6 bases). Germline loops: CDR1 SNHLY, CDR2 FYNNEI. CDR3 size: 15 residues. Between the trimmed V and J ends, which lost 3 bases and 2 bases, there was a span of 14 bases. The CDR3, as DNA: TGTGCCAGCAGTGACGTGACAGGCACGCCCTACGAGCAGTACTTC. Translated, it gives CASSDVTGTPYEQYF.

This sequence joins TRBV9 and TRBJ2-1; TRBD1 or TRBD2 may be the D gene (5 bases each). There are 18 residues in the CDR3. Germline assignment: CDR1 SGDLS and CDR2 YYNGEE. V was clipped by 0 bases and J by 1 base, with 17 bases between them. The CDR3 DNA follows: TGTGCCAGCAGCGTAGGGGCGGTGGGGGAGTTGTCCTACAATGAGCAGTTCTTC. Protein sequence: CASSVGAVGELSYNEQFF. Drawing the rest from reference TRBV9 and TRBJ2-1, the complete variable domain is DSGVTQTPKHLITATGQRVTLRCSPRSGDLSVYWYQQSLDQGLQFLIQYYNGEERAKGNILERFSAQQFPDLHSELNLSSLELGDSALYFCASSVGAVGELSYNEQFFGPGTRLTVL.

V usage is TRBV2 and J usage is TRBJ2-7; no clear D gene. CDR3 length: 13 residues. CDR1 is SNHLY and CDR2 is FYNNEI in the germline V gene. V dropped 3 bases and J dropped 3 bases, with 9 bases sitting between them. CDR3 coding DNA: TGTGCCAGCAGTGACCCGGGTCGCTACGAGCAGTACTTC. This codes for CASSDPGRYEQYF.

V is TRBV27 and J is TRBJ1-1, with D possibly being TRBD1 (5 bases). Germline lookup yields CDR1 MNHEY and CDR2 SMNVEV (reference sequence). CDR3 length: 15 residues. The V gene lost 7 bases and the J gene lost 1 base, with 16 bases spanning the gap. CDR3 coding DNA: TGTGCCAGCACCTCCCACTTCACAGGGAACACTGAAGCTTTCTTT. Its translation is CASTSHFTGNTEAFF.